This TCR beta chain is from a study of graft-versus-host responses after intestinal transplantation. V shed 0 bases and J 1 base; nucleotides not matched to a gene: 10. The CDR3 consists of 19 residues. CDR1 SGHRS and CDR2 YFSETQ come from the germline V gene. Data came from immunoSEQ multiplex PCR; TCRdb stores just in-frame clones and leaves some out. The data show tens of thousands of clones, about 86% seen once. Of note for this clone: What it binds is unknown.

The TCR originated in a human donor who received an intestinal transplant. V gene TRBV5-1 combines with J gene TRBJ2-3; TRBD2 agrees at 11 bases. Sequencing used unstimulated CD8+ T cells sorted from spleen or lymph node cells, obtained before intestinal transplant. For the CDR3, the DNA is TGCGCCAGCAGCTTGGCCAACGGCCTAGCGGGGGGCCGCACAGATACGCAGTATTTT. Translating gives CASSLANGLAGGRTDTQYF.